A selection of T cell receptor beta chains follows, all from one sample in a study of blood T cell repertoires in COVID-19. The protocol was immunoSEQ multiplex PCR, while the TCRdb copy is restricted to in-frame clones and leaves out a portion. The repertoire holds 200,000 to 250,000 clones, with approximately 86% as singletons. The sequenced material came from peripheral blood. These receptors all stem from a woman between 50 and 59 years old with COVID-19, enrolled during active disease. CDR3s include the opening cysteine and the closing phenylalanine or tryptophan. A D gene is named only where the DNA matches it firmly. Not all rows give a size; the values are once, few, many and, for expanded clones, a class.

D gene	V gene	clone size	J gene	CDR3 DNA	CDR3 protein
TRBD1	TRBV6-5	NA	TRBJ1-4	TGTGCCAGCAGTTTGACAGGGGTCGCGAATGAAAAACTGTTTTTT	CASSLTGVANEKLFF
TRBD2	TRBV6-5	NA	TRBJ2-7	TGTGCCAGCAGTTACGGGAGGGGTCTAGCCTACGAGCAGTACTTC	CASSYGRGLAYEQYF
TRBD2	TRBV11-3	NA	TRBJ2-7	TGTGCCAGCAGCTTACTAGCGGGGGGGCCCCCGGGCGAGCAGTACTTC	CASSLLAGGPPGEQYF
NA	TRBV28	few	TRBJ1-2	TGTGCCAGCAGTTTAGGGGGGTGGTATGGCTACACCTTC	CASSLGGWYGYTF
NA	TRBV4-3	NA	TRBJ1-1	TGCGCCAGCAGCCAGGCGTCGACAGCCACTGAAGCTTTCTTT	CASSQASTATEAFF
NA	TRBV2	NA	TRBJ1-5	TGTGCCAGCAGGGTTGCGGGGATGAATCAGCCCCAGCATTTT	CASRVAGMNQPQHF
NA	TRBV10-3	NA	TRBJ2-6	TGTGCCATAAGGGGCTTTGCACTTAAGGGGGCCAACGTCCTGACTTTC	CAIRGFALKGANVLTF
NA	TRBV6-1	NA	TRBJ2-1	TGTGCCAGCAGTGAAGCGGGGGGGCACAATGAGCAGTTCTTC	CASSEAGGHNEQFF
TRBD1	TRBV29-1	NA	TRBJ1-1	TGCAGCGCCTCAGACAGGGTGAACACTGAAGCTTTCTTT	CSASDRVNTEAFF
TRBD1	TRBV6-1	few	TRBJ1-2	TGTGCCAGCAGTGAGGCGACAGGGGGTATGAACGCGCACTATGGCTACACCTTC	CASSEATGGMNAHYGYTF
NA	TRBV6-2/TRBV6-3	NA	TRBJ2-7	TGTGCCAGCAGTTACACTAGAGACTACGAGCAGTACTTC	CASSYTRDYEQYF
NA	TRBV6-6	NA	TRBJ2-4	TGTGCCAGCAGCTCTACGAGCGGTCCCTACCAGGGGGCCAAAAACATTCAGTACTTC	CASSSTSGPYQGAKNIQYF
TRBD1	TRBV2	NA	TRBJ1-2	TGTGCCAGCTCCCCGGGGACAGCCTATGGCTACACCTTC	CASSPGTAYGYTF
NA	TRBV19	NA	TRBJ1-1	TGTGCCAGTAGTATGTCGACTCTGGAAGCTTTCTTT	CASSMSTLEAFF
NA	TRBV7-8	NA	TRBJ1-2	TGTGCCAGCAGCACATCGACTCTCTATGGCTACACCTTC	CASSTSTLYGYTF
NA	TRBV5-6	NA	TRBJ1-3	TGTGCCAGCAGCTTGGCCTTGGGCATCTCTGGAAACACCATATATTTT	CASSLALGISGNTIYF
NA	TRBV7-8	NA	TRBJ2-5	TGTGCCAGCAGCAGCAGGGGTGGGGCACAAGAGACCCAGTACTTC	CASSSRGGAQETQYF
NA	TRBV6-5	NA	TRBJ1-5	TGTGCCAGCCTTTGGTGGGGCGCGGGCAATCAGCCCCAGCATTTT	CASLWWGAGNQPQHF
TRBD1	TRBV6-2/TRBV6-3	NA	TRBJ1-5	TGTGCCAGCAGTTATCCACAGGGGCGCAGGGATCAGCCCCAGCATTTT	CASSYPQGRRDQPQHF
NA	TRBV11-3	NA	TRBJ2-3	TGTGCCAGCAGCGACGACAGGTCCGGGACAGATACGCAGTATTTT	CASSDDRSGTDTQYF
TRBD1	TRBV28	NA	TRBJ2-1	TGTGCCAGCAAGGACAGGGGGAATGTCAATGAGCAGTTCTTC	CASKDRGNVNEQFF
TRBD2	TRBV5-1	NA	TRBJ2-3	TGCGCCAGCAGCTTGGGACTAGCGGGGGGTCCTGGAGGCTCAGATACGCAGTATTTT	CASSLGLAGGPGGSDTQYF
NA	TRBV7-2	NA	TRBJ2-7	TGTGCCAGCAGCTTATATATCGCCTACGAGCAGTACTTC	CASSLYIAYEQYF
TRBD1	TRBV5-1	NA	TRBJ1-1	TGCGCCAGCAGCTCATACAGGGGGCGGACCACTGAAGCTTTCTTT	CASSSYRGRTTEAFF
NA	TRBV19	NA	TRBJ1-2	TGTGCCAGTAGTCTCCTTGCCCCAGGGTTGGATGGCTACACCTTC	CASSLLAPGLDGYTF
TRBD1	TRBV11-2	NA	TRBJ1-2	TGTGCCAGCAGCTTAGTCAATTTCGGACAGGGTGGCTACACCTTC	CASSLVNFGQGGYTF
NA	TRBV7-2	NA	TRBJ2-7	TGTGCCAGCAGCTTTAACCCCCGGGGGGCTGGGGAGCAGTACTTC	CASSFNPRGAGEQYF
TRBD1	TRBV7-9	NA	TRBJ2-3	TGTGCCAGCAGCTGGGGACAGGGGAGAGTTAAGGGCACAGATACGCAGTATTTT	CASSWGQGRVKGTDTQYF
NA	TRBV7-2	NA	TRBJ1-5	TGTGCCAGCAGCTTAGGACAGCCTAGCAATCAGCCCCAGCATTTT	CASSLGQPSNQPQHF
TRBD1	TRBV7-9	few	TRBJ1-2	TGTGCCAGCAGCCCCTGGACAGGCTTTAACTATGGCTACACCTTC	CASSPWTGFNYGYTF
TRBD2	TRBV5-4	NA	TRBJ2-3	TGTGCCAGCAGCTTGGTTTCAGGGAGGGGTATCCCCACAGATACGCAGTATTTT	CASSLVSGRGIPTDTQYF
TRBD2	TRBV5-1	once	TRBJ2-1	TGCGCCAGCAGCCTACATAAAGCGGGGAGGGTTAGGAATGAGCAGTTCTTC	CASSLHKAGRVRNEQFF
TRBD1	TRBV15	NA	TRBJ2-5	TGTGCCACCAGCAGAGATTTGACAGGGGGGTACCAAGAGACCCAGTACTTC	CATSRDLTGGYQETQYF
NA	TRBV27	NA	TRBJ1-3	TGTGCCAGCCGTGAAACATCTGGAAACACCATATATTTT	CASRETSGNTIYF
NA	TRBV28	NA	TRBJ1-3	TGTGCCAGCAGTTTACGAGGTGCAGGGTCTGGAAACACCATATATTTT	CASSLRGAGSGNTIYF
NA	TRBV3-1/TRBV3-2	NA	TRBJ1-3	TGTGCCAGCAGCCCCAGGACAGCCGAGAGCTCTGGAAACACCATATATTTT	CASSPRTAESSGNTIYF
TRBD1	TRBV4-3	NA	TRBJ1-4	TGCGCCAGCAGCCATATGGTAACAGGGGGCTATATGACAACTAATGAAAAACTGTTTTTT	CASSHMVTGGYMTTNEKLFF